This TCR beta chain appears in the sequencing data of a study of control samples from healthy donors and cancer patients. Germline V gene data show CDR1 as LGHDT and CDR2 as YNNKEL (reference sequence). V gave up 1 base and J gave up 1 base, with 7 bases separating them. This CDR3 has 14 amino acids. Measured with immunoSEQ multiplex PCR; TCRdb has only the in-frame clones, and not every one. Of some 150,000 clones listed, just under 95% are singletons. This clone was recorded once. The source of this sequence is a woman aged 60 to 75 in good health. V usage is TRBV3-1 (or the pseudogene TRBV3-2) and J usage is TRBJ1-2; no clear D gene. The sample was blood. The CDR3 here is CASSQVNSNYGYTF. For the CDR3, the DNA is TGTGCCAGCAGCCAAGTTAACAGTAACTATGGCTACACCTTC.